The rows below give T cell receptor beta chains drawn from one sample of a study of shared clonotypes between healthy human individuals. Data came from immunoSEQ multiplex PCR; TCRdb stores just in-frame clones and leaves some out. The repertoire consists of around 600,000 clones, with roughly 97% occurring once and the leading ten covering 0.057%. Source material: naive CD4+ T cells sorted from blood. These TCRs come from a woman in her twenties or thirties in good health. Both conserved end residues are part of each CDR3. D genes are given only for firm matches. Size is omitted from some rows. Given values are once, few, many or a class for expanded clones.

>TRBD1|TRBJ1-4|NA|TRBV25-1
CASSPGTGNEKLFF
TGTGCCAGCAGTCCCGGGACAGGGAATGAAAAACTGTTTTTT
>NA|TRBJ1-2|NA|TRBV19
CASSIAGHREYGYTF
TGTGCCAGTAGTATAGCGGGCCACAGGGAGTATGGCTACACCTTC
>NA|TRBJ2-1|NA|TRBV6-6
CASSKQGVSLNEQFF
TGTGCCAGCAGTAAACAGGGCGTAAGTTTGAATGAGCAGTTCTTC
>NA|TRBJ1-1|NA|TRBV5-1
CASSPKPTGNTEAFF
TGCGCCAGCAGCCCGAAACCGACGGGAAACACTGAAGCTTTCTTT
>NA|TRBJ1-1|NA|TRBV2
CASSSEENTEAFF
TGTGCCAGCAGCTCCGAGGAGAACACTGAAGCTTTCTTT
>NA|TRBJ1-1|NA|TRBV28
CASSVQGIRTEAFF
TGTGCCAGCAGTGTGCAGGGGATAAGAACTGAAGCTTTCTTT
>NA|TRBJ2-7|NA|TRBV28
CASSFQLTRNHYEQYF
TGTGCCAGCAGTTTTCAACTTACTCGAAACCACTACGAGCAGTACTTC
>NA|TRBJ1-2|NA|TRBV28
CASSLFESDYGYTF
TGTGCCAGCAGTTTATTTGAGTCGGACTATGGCTACACCTTC
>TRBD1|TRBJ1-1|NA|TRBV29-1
CSVAGGRGPNEAFF
TGCAGCGTTGCTGGGGGCAGGGGGCCGAATGAAGCTTTCTTT
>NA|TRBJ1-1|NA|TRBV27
CASRQGGAMNTEAFF
TGTGCCAGCCGTCAGGGAGGGGCCATGAACACTGAAGCTTTCTTT
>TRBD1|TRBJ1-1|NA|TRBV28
CASRPTPGGGNTEAFF
TGTGCCAGCAGGCCTACCCCAGGGGGGGGAAACACTGAAGCTTTCTTT
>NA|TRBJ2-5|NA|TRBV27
CASSFSQVETQYF
TGTGCCAGCAGTTTTAGTCAGGTTGAGACCCAGTACTTC
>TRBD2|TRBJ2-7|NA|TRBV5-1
CASSETSGRGNEQYF
TGCGCCAGCAGCGAGACTAGCGGGAGGGGAAACGAGCAGTACTTC
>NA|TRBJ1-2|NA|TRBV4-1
CASSQQGGYTF
TGCGCCAGCAGCCAACAGGGTGGCTACACCTTC
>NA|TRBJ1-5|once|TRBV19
CASSIEAASNQPQHF
TGTGCCAGTAGTATAGAAGCCGCTAGCAATCAGCCCCAGCATTTT
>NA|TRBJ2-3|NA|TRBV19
CASKDSHGTDTQYF
TGTGCCAGTAAGGATAGCCACGGCACAGATACGCAGTATTTT
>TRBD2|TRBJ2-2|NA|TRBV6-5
CASREREYTGELFF
TGTGCCAGCCGTGAGCGGGAGTATACCGGGGAGCTGTTTTTT
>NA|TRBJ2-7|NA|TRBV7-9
CASSLDGGEQYF
TGTGCCAGCAGCTTAGATGGGGGCGAGCAGTACTTC
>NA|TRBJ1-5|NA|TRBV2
CASSDITYRDSNQPQHF
TGTGCCAGCAGTGACATAACGTACAGGGATAGCAATCAGCCCCAGCATTTT
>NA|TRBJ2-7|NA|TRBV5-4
CASSLTGTHGYEQYF
TGTGCCAGCAGCTTAACCGGGACACACGGCTACGAGCAGTACTTC
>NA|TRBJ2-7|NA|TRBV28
CASGLSLGEQYF
TGTGCCAGCGGACTCTCCCTGGGGGAGCAGTACTTC
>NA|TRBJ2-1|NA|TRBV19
CASSIGGTTYNEQFF
TGTGCCAGTAGTATCGGGGGAACCACCTACAATGAGCAGTTCTTC
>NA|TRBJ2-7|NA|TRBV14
CASSQDLVGVGEQYF
TGTGCCAGCAGCCAAGATTTGGTCGGGGTGGGCGAGCAGTACTTC
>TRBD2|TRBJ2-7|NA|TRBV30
CAWSRLAGGFEQYF
TGTGCCTGGAGCCGACTAGCGGGAGGGTTCGAGCAGTACTTC
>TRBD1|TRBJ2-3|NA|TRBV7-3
CASSLDRVSDTQYF
TGTGCCAGCAGCCTCGACAGGGTATCGGATACGCAGTATTTT
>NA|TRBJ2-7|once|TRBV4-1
CASSTRDSLNSYEQYF
TGCGCCAGCAGCACCCGGGACTCGCTTAATTCCTACGAGCAGTACTTC
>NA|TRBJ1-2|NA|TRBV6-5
CASTGATNGYTF
TGTGCCAGCACAGGGGCCACGAATGGCTACACCTTC
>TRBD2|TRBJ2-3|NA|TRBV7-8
CASSLGPLAGLSTDTQYF
TGTGCCAGCAGCTTAGGGCCACTAGCGGGGTTAAGCACAGATACGCAGTATTTT
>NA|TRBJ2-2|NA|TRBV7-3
CASSLKQGTGAGELFF
TGTGCCAGCAGCTTAAAGCAGGGGACCGGGGCCGGGGAGCTGTTTTTT
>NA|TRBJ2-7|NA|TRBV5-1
CASGRGGSYEQYF
TGCGCCAGCGGGAGAGGGGGATCCTACGAGCAGTACTTC
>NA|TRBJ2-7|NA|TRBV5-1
CASSPTWDWLGEQYF
TGCGCCAGCAGCCCCACCTGGGACTGGCTAGGAGAGCAGTACTTC
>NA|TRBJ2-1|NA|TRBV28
CASSLPGDFYNEQFF
TGTGCCAGCAGCCTCCCCGGGGACTTCTACAATGAGCAGTTCTTC